These 20 T cell receptor beta chains were sequenced from one sample in a study of blood T cell repertoires in COVID-19. Using immunoSEQ multiplex PCR, the repertoire was profiled, and TCRdb retains in-frame clones only, with some absent. The data contain just over 85,000 clones, approximately 90% of them singletons. The source material was peripheral blood. All receptors come from a man aged 45 to 65 with acute or convalescent COVID-19.

The chain recombines TRBV28 with TRBJ2-1; 9 nucleotides align to TRBD2. The CDR3 loop spans 14 amino acids. With 10 bases clipped from V and 7 bases from J, the junction kept 11 bases outside the gene matches. Per germline, CDR1 MDHEN and CDR2 SYDVKM. CDR3 bases: TGTGCCACCGGAAAGCGGGGGGCCAGAAATGAGCAGTTCTTC. This sequence encodes CATGKRGARNEQFF. Supplemented by reference TRBV28 and TRBJ2-1, the full variable domain reads DVKVTQSSRYLVKRTGEKVFLECVQDMDHENMFWYRQDPGLGLRLIYFSYDVKMKEKGDIPEGYSVSREKKERFSLILESASTNQTSMYLCATGKRGARNEQFFGPGTRLTVL.

CDR3 DNA: TGTGCCAGCAGCCAAGAGGGACTAGTCGCCGGGGATACGCAGTATTTT. Protein: CASSQEGLVAGDTQYF. The V call is TRBV14, the J call TRBJ2-3, with 8 bases aligning to TRBD2. The V gene's germline CDR1 is SGHDN and CDR2 FVKESK. V was clipped by 0 bases and J by 6 bases; unmatched bases: 8. This CDR3 contains 16 residues.

The J gene is TRBJ2-4, the V gene TRBV10-2; 8 nucleotides match TRBD1. V shed 6 bases, J shed 3 bases, and the junction held 7 bases outside the gene matches. CDR3 length: 15 amino acids. CDR1 is WSHSY, CDR2 SAAADI, per germline. Here the CDR3 reads CASSRGQADKNIQYF. CDR3 DNA: TGCGCCAGCAGCCGGGGACAGGCAGACAAAAACATTCAGTACTTC.

The chain is built from TRBV2 and TRBJ1-1; D gene unclear. This CDR3 is 13 amino acids long. CDR1 is SNHLY and CDR2 is FYNNEI in the germline V gene. V lost 5 bases, J lost 11 bases, and 18 bases lay in between. The CDR3 DNA reads as TGTGCCAGCAGTCTTAACCCGAGGAGTATCGCTTTCTTT. It yields the protein CASSLNPRSIAFF.

The V and J genes are TRBV5-4 and TRBJ2-3; D unclear. Germline V gives CDR1 SGHNT, CDR2 YYREEE (reference sequence). The CDR3 extends over 14 amino acids. Trimming shortened V by 0 bases and J by 2 bases, and 7 bases separated the two germline ends. The CDR3 nucleotides read TGTGCCAGCAGCTTGGGGCCAAACACAGATACGCAGTATTTT. Encoded protein: CASSLGPNTDTQYF. Looking up the rest from reference TRBV5-4 and TRBJ2-3 gives the full variable domain: ETGVTQSPTHLIKTRGQQVTLRCSSQSGHNTVSWYQQALGQGPQFIFQYYREEENGRGNFPPRFSGLQFPNYSSELNVNALELDDSALYLCASSLGPNTDTQYFGPGTRLTVL.

V gene TRBV18 combines with J gene TRBJ1-3; D not resolved. Germline V lookup: CDR1 KGHSH, CDR2 LQKENI. Trimming cost V 3 bases and J 5 bases, with 8 bases left between them. The CDR3 runs to 13 residues. The CDR3 loop is CASSPTSRNTIYF. The CDR3 region has the DNA TGTGCCAGCTCACCCACATCAAGAAACACCATATATTTT.

The chain recombines TRBV27 with TRBJ1-2, with 12 nucleotides matching TRBD1. The V gene end was trimmed by 6 bases and the J gene end by 4 bases; junction bases not matched to a gene: 3. The CDR3 sequence is 14 residues long. The germline V gene has CDR1 MNHEY and CDR2 SMNVEV (reference sequence). CDR3 sequence reads: CASRGQGAGYGYTF. CDR3 DNA: TGTGCCAGCAGGGGACAGGGGGCAGGCTATGGCTACACCTTC.

As concerns this clone: Mismatch with germline at one junction end may stem from a read error. V gene TRBV30 combines with J gene TRBJ1-5, with D possibly TRBD1 on 6 matching bases. The CDR3 runs 13 residues. Germline V lookup: CDR1 GTSNPN, CDR2 SVGIG (reference sequence). CDR3: CAWRVKGDQPQHF. The CDR3 DNA sequence: TGTGCTTGGAGGGTAAAGGGGGATCAGCCCCAGCATTTT.

This sequence joins TRBV4-1 and TRBJ1-4, with 7 positions matching TRBD1. CDR1 and CDR2 (germline): MGHRA, YSYEKL. Unmatched junction bases numbered 9, after V lost 6 bases and J lost 8 bases. This CDR3 is 14 amino acids long. CDR3 in amino acids: CASSWDSLGEKLFF. DNA for the CDR3: TGCGCCAGCAGTTGGGACAGCCTAGGGGAAAAACTGTTTTTT.

This sequence joins TRBV19 and TRBJ2-5, with 10 bases aligning to TRBD2. The V gene's germline CDR1 is LNHDA and CDR2 SQIVND (reference sequence). The CDR3 has 16 amino acids. The V gene end was trimmed by 4 bases and the J gene end by 0 bases; junction bases not matched to a gene: 5. CDR3 loop: CASSKGAGGYQETQYF. The DNA for the CDR3 is TGTGCCAGTAGTAAAGGAGCGGGGGGGTACCAAGAGACCCAGTACTTC.

The chain combines TRBV2 with TRBJ1-1; D unresolved. Trimming shortened V by 6 bases and J by 1 base, and 9 bases separated the two germline ends. Germline-derived CDR1 and CDR2 are SNHLY and FYNNEI. The length of the CDR3 is 13 residues. The CDR3 protein is CASSNQRNTEAFF. The CDR3 DNA follows: TGTGCCAGCAGCAACCAGCGGAACACTGAAGCTTTCTTT.

The chain joins TRBV7-8 to TRBJ1-1; 7 bases map to TRBD1. The CDR3 is 14 amino acids. Per the germline V gene, CDR1 is SGHVS and CDR2 is FQNEAQ. Unmatched junction bases numbered 7, after V lost 5 bases and J lost 4 bases. The CDR3 nucleotides are TGTGCCAGCAGCCCCCGACAGGGTGGCACTGAAGCTTTCTTT. This encodes CASSPRQGGTEAFF.

The chain couples TRBV5-6 to TRBJ2-5; D is possibly TRBD1 (6 bases). The length of the CDR3 is 13 residues. The germline V and J ends were trimmed by 2 bases and 9 bases, with 14 bases remaining between them. Germline V gene lookup returns CDR1 SGHDT and CDR2 YYEEEE. The CDR3 region has the DNA TGTGCCAGCAGCTTCCGGGACACCCTCTCCCAGTACTTC. It codes for CASSFRDTLSQYF.

The chain carries TRBV5-5 and TRBJ1-4; the D gene is possibly TRBD1 (6 bases). CDR1 and CDR2 (germline): SGHKS, YYEKEE (reference sequence). The length of the CDR3 is 15 residues. V was pared by 1 base and J by 5 bases, with 12 bases between. This CDR3 is CASSLTGNPNEKLFF. The CDR3 nucleotides are TGTGCCAGCAGCTTGACAGGGAACCCCAATGAAAAACTGTTTTTT. The full variable domain, completed using reference TRBV5-5 and TRBJ1-4, is DAGVTQSPTHLIKTRGQQVTLRCSPISGHKSVSWYQQVLGQGPQFIFQYYEKEERGRGNFPDRFSARQFPNYSSELNVNALLLGDSALYLCASSLTGNPNEKLFFGSGTQLSVL.

The chain links TRBV30 to TRBJ1-5; 9 bases line up with TRBD1. Germline V gives CDR1 GTSNPN, CDR2 SVGIG (reference sequence). V trimming: 2 bases; J trimming: 7 bases; junction bases outside the gene matches: 6. This CDR3 comprises 14 residues. The DNA of the CDR3 is TGTGCCTGGAGTCGAGGACAGGGGAGACAGCCCCAGCATTTT. It yields the protein CAWSRGQGRQPQHF.

The chain employs TRBV7-2 and TRBJ1-1; a weak D match, TRBD1 (5 bases). The V gene lost 5 bases and the J gene lost 5 bases, with 12 bases spanning the gap. The CDR3 sequence is 13 residues long. Germline V CDR1 and CDR2: SGHTA, FQGNSA. This chain's CDR3 is CASSRHRRTEAFF. In DNA form, the CDR3 reads TGTGCCAGCAGCCGGCACAGGCGGACTGAAGCTTTCTTT.

The chain carries TRBV9 and TRBJ2-2, with TRBD2 matching over 7 bases. V was pared by 1 base and J by 3 bases, with 6 bases of the junction left unmatched. CDR3 size: 16 residues. Germline V gene data show CDR1 as SGDLS and CDR2 as YYNGEE. CDR3 DNA sequence: TGTGCCAGCAGCGTACGGGCTAGCGGAGACACCGGGGAGCTGTTTTTT. Translating it yields CASSVRASGDTGELFF.

This clone was seen once. The chain links TRBV18 to TRBJ1-5; 9 positions agree with TRBD1. V lost 1 base to trimming and J lost 4 bases; unmatched junction nucleotides: 5. Germline lookup yields CDR1 KGHSH and CDR2 LQKENI. The CDR3 has 16 amino acids. The CDR3 sequence: CASSPRDRVGNQPQHF. Here the CDR3 DNA reads TGTGCCAGCTCACCACGGGACAGGGTGGGAAATCAGCCCCAGCATTTT.

The V call is TRBV4-2, the J call TRBJ1-4; D not resolved. Germline V gene data show CDR1 as LGHNA and CDR2 as YNFKEQ. V lost 1 base, J lost 5 bases, and 17 bases lay in between. The CDR3 length is 17 residues. CDR3 coding DNA: TGTGCCAGCAGCCAAGTTTTTCTCACAGATCAAAATGAAAAACTGTTTTTT. Its protein is CASSQVFLTDQNEKLFF.

V is TRBV12-3 or TRBV12-4 and J is TRBJ1-1; TRBD1 matches 11 bases. There are 12 residues in the CDR3. V lost 5 bases to trimming and J lost 12 bases; unmatched junction nucleotides: 5. This CDR3 is CASSDRDRGTFF. The CDR3 DNA reads as TGTGCCAGCAGTGACAGGGACAGGGGGACTTTCTTT.